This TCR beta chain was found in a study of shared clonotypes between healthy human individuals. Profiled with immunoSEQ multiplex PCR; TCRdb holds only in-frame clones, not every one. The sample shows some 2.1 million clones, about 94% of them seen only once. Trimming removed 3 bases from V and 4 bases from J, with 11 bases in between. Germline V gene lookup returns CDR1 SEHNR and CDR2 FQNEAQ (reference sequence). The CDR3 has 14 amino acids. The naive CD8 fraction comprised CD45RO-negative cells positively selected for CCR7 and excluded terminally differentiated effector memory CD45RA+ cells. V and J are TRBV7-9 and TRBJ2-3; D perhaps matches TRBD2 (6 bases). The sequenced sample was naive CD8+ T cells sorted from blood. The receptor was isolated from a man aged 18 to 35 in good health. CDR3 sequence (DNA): TGTGCCAGCAGCTTTATGGGGGGACCAGATACGCAGTATTTT. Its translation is CASSFMGGPDTQYF. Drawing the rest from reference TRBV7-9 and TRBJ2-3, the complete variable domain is DTGVSQNPRHKITKRGQNVTFRCDPISEHNRLYWYRQTLGQGPEFLTYFQNEAQLEKSRLLSDRFSAERPKGSFSTLEIQRTEQGDSAMYLCASSFMGGPDTQYFGPGTRLTVL.